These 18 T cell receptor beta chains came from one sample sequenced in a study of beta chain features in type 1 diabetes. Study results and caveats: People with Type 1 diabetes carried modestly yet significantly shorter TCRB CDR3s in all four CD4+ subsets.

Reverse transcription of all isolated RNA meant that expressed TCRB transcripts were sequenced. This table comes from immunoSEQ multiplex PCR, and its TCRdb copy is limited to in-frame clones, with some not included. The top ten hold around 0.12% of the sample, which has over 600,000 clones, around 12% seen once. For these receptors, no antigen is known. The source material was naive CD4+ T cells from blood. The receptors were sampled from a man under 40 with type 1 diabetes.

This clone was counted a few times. The CDR3 DNA reads as TGTGCCAGCGGTGGACAGGGCTACTACGAGCAGTACTTC. Its translation: CASGGQGYYEQYF. V and J are TRBV28 and TRBJ2-7; 8 positions match TRBD1. CDR3 length: 13 amino acids. Unmatched junction bases numbered 6, after V lost 8 bases and J lost 3 bases. Per the germline V gene, CDR1 is MDHEN and CDR2 is SYDVKM.

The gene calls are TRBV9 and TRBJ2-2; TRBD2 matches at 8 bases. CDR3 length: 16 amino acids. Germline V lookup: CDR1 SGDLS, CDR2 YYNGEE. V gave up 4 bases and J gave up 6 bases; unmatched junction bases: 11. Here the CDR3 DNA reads TGTGCCAGCAGCCCCCTCGGGGGGGGGCTCGCCGGGGAGCTGTTTTTT. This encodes CASSPLGGGLAGELFF.

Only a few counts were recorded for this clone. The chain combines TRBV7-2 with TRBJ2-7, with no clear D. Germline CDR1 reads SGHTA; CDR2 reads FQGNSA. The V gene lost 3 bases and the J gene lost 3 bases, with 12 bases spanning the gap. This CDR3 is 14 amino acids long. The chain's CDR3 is CASSFLGRVYEQYF. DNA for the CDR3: TGTGCCAGCAGCTTTCTGGGCCGAGTCTACGAGCAGTACTTC.

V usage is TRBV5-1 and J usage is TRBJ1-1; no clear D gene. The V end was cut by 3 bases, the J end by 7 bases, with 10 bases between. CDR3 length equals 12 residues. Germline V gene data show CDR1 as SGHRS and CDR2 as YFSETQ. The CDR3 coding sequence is TGCGCCAGCAGCTCCCTCGGGGATGAAGCTTTCTTT. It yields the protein CASSSLGDEAFF. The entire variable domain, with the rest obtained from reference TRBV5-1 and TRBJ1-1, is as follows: KAGVTQTPRYLIKTRGQQVTLSCSPISGHRSVSWYQQTPGQGLQFLFEYFSETQRNKGNFPGRFSGRQFSNSRSEMNVSTLELGDSALYLCASSSLGDEAFFGQGTRLTVV.

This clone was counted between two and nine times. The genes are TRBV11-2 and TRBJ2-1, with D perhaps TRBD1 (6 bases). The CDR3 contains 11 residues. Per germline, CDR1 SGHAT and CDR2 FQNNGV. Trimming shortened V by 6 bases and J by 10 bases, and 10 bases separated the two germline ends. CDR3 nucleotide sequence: TGTGCCAGCAGTTCAAGGGGGGAGCAGTTCTTC. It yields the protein CASSSRGEQFF.

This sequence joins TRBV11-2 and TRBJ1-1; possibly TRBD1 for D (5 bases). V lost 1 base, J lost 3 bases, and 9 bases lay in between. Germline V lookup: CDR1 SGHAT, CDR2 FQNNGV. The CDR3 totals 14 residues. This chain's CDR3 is CASSLAGYDTEAFF. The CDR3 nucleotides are TGTGCCAGCAGCTTAGCAGGGTACGACACTGAAGCTTTCTTT.

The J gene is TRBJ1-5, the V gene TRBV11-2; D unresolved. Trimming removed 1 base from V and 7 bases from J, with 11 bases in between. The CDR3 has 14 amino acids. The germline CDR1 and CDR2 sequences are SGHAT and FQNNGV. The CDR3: CASSLGTRGQPQHF. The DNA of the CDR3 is TGTGCCAGCAGCTTAGGGACCCGTGGACAGCCCCAGCATTTT.

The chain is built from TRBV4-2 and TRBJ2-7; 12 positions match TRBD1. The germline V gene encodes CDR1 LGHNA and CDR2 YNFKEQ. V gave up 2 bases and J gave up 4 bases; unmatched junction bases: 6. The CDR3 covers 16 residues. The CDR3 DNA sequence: TGTGCCAGCAGCCAATCCGGGACAGGGGGCTCTTACGAGCAGTACTTC. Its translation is CASSQSGTGGSYEQYF.

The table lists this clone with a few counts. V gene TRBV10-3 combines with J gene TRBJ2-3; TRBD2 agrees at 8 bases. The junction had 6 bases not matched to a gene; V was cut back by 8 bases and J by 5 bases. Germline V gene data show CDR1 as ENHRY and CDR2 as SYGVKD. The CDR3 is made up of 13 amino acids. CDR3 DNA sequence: TGTGCCATCGGCGGGGGGATTGGAGATACGCAGTATTTT. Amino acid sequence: CAIGGGIGDTQYF.

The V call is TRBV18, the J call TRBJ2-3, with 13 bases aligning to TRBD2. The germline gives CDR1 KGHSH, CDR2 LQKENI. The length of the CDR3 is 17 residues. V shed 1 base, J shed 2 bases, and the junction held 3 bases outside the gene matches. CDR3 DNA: TGTGCCAGCTCACCACGTGGGACTAGCGGGGACACAGATACGCAGTATTTT. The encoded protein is CASSPRGTSGDTDTQYF.

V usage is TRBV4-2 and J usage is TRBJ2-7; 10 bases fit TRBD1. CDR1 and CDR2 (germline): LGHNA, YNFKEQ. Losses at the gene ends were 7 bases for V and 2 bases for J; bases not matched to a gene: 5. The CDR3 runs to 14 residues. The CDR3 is CASNEGTGAYEQYF. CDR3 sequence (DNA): TGTGCCAGCAACGAGGGGACAGGGGCCTACGAGCAGTACTTC.

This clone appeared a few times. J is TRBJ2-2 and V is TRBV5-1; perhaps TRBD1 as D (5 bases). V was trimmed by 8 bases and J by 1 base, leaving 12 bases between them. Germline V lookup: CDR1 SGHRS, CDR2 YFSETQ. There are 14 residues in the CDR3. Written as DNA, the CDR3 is TGCGCCAGTACCCCCGGACAGAACACCGGGGAGCTGTTTTTT. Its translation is CASTPGQNTGELFF.

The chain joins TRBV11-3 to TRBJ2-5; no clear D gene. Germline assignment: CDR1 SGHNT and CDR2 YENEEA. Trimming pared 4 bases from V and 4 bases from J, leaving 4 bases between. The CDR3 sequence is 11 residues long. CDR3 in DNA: TGTGCCAGCAGCTCCGGAGAGACCCAGTACTTC. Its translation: CASSSGETQYF.

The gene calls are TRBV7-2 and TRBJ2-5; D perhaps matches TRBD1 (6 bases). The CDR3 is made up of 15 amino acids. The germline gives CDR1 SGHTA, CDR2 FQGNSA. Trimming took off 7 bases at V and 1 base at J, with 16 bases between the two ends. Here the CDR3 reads CASNTGTTGQETQYF. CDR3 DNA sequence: TGTGCCAGCAATACCGGGACAACCGGCCAAGAGACCCAGTACTTC.

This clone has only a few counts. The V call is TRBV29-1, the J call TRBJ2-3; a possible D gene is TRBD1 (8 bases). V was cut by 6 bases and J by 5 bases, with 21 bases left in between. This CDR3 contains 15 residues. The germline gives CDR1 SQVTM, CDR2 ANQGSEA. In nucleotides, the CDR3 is TGCAGCGTCGGGGGGACAGGCGGGCGTGGAGATACGCAGTATTTT. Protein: CSVGGTGGRGDTQYF.

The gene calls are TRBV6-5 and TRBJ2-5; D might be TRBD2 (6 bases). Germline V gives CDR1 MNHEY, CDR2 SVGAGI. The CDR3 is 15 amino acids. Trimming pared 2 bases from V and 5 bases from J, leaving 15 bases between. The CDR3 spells CASSYGGGSRETQYF. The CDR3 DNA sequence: TGTGCCAGCAGTTACGGTGGGGGGTCGCGGGAGACCCAGTACTTC.

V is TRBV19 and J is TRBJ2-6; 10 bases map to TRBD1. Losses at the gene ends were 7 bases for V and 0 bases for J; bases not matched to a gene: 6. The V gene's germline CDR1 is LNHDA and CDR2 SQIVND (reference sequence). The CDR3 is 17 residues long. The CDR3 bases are TGTGCCAGTATGAGGGGACAGGGGAACTCTGGGGCCAACGTCCTGACTTTC. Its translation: CASMRGQGNSGANVLTF.

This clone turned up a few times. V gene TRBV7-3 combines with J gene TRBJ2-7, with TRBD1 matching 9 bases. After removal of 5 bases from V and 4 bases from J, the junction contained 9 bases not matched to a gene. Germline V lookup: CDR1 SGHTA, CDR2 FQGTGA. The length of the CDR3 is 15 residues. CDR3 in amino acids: CASSAGTGIEYEQYF. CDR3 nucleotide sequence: TGTGCCAGCAGCGCCGGGACAGGGATAGAGTACGAGCAGTACTTC.